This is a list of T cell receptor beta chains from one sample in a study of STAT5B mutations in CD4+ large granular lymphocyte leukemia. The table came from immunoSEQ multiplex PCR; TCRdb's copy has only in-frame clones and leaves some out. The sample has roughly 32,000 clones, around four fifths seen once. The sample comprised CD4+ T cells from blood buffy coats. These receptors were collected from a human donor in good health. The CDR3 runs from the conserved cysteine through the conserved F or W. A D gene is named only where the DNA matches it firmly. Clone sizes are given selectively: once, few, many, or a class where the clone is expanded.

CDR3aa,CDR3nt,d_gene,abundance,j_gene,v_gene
CASSTTGSTEAFF,TGTGCCAGCAGCACGACAGGGTCCACTGAAGCTTTCTTT,TRBD1,.,TRBJ1-1,TRBV5-5
CASREQNSYEQYF,TGTGCCAGTAGAGAACAGAATTCCTACGAGCAGTACTTC,.,.,TRBJ2-7,TRBV19
CASGQGAGGEKLFF,TGCGCCAGCGGTCAGGGAGCCGGCGGTGAAAAACTGTTTTTT,.,.,TRBJ1-4,TRBV10-1
CASRFGSTNEKLFF,TGTGCCAGTCGGTTCGGTTCAACTAATGAAAAACTGTTTTTT,.,.,TRBJ1-4,TRBV19
CASSSIQEYEQYF,TGTGCCAGCAGTTCCATACAGGAGTACGAGCAGTACTTC,.,.,TRBJ2-7,TRBV6-5
CASSIELLAGAVYEQYF,TGTGCCAGTAGTATCGAACTCCTAGCGGGAGCGGTTTACGAGCAGTACTTC,TRBD2,.,TRBJ2-7,TRBV19
CSVEWGGRVKETQYF,TGCAGCGTTGAGTGGGGCGGGCGGGTTAAAGAGACCCAGTACTTC,.,once,TRBJ2-5,TRBV29-1
CASSGQGINEKLFF,TGTGCCAGTAGTGGACAGGGGATTAATGAAAAACTGTTTTTT,TRBD1,.,TRBJ1-4,TRBV19
CASSLAGGLAGRIEQYF,TGTGCCAGCAGCTTGGCCGGGGGACTAGCGGGGAGAATCGAGCAGTACTTC,TRBD2,few,TRBJ2-7,TRBV5-4
CAISEGGGGKETQYF,TGTGCCATCAGTGAAGGTGGGGGGGGAAAAGAGACCCAGTACTTC,TRBD2,once,TRBJ2-5,TRBV10-3
CASSETDFLYEQYF,TGTGCCAGCAGCGAGACGGACTTCCTCTACGAGCAGTACTTC,.,.,TRBJ2-7,TRBV6-1
CASSPDRDYGYTF,TGCGCCAGCAGCCCGGACAGGGACTATGGCTACACCTTC,TRBD1,.,TRBJ1-2,TRBV5-1
CSVLSVMNTEAFF,TGCAGCGTTCTATCGGTAATGAACACTGAAGCTTTCTTT,.,.,TRBJ1-1,TRBV29-1
CASRASWLDGYTF,TGTGCCAGTAGAGCCTCGTGGCTGGATGGCTACACCTTC,.,.,TRBJ1-2,TRBV6-1
CASSESVGGNNEQFF,TGCGCCAGCAGTGAGTCGGTAGGCGGCAACAATGAGCAGTTCTTC,.,.,TRBJ2-1,TRBV10-1
CASSFIGGYTF,TGTGCCAGCAGTTTCATCGGCGGCTACACCTTC,.,.,TRBJ1-2,TRBV28